This T cell receptor (beta chain) was obtained from a study of blood T cell repertoires in COVID-19. J gave up 0 bases and V 5 bases, and 9 bases lay outside the gene matches. CDR1 and CDR2 (germline): MNHEY, SMNVEV (reference sequence). The CDR3 is 17 amino acids. Assay used: immunoSEQ multiplex PCR; TCRdb lists only in-frame clones, some missing. The sample consists of a few hundred thousand clones, approximately 87% of them appearing once. This clone was detected once. The chain combines TRBV27 with TRBJ2-7, with 11 bases matching TRBD2. Sequenced input: PBMCs or T cells enriched from blood (not recorded which). The receptor's source is a woman in her forties or fifties who had recovered from COVID-19. The CDR3 sequence is CASSLLAGASSSYEQYF. CDR3 sequence (DNA): TGTGCCAGCAGTCTACTAGCGGGGGCTTCTTCCTCCTACGAGCAGTACTTC.